The clone carrying this T cell receptor (beta chain) was observed a handful of times. Its antigen remains unidentified. The data stem from a study of shared clonotypes between healthy human individuals. V lost 7 bases, J lost 4 bases, and 15 bases lay in between. There are 14 residues in the CDR3. Germline values: CDR1 MNHNS, CDR2 SASEGT. Clones were read by immunoSEQ multiplex PCR, and TCRdb kept only the in-frame ones, dropping some. In the table there are over a million clones, around four fifths of which are singletons. Study-wide points: Shared clonotypes: roughly 4.7% naive CD4, under 4% naive CD8, around 2.2% memory CD4, approximately 0.4% memory CD8.

The gene calls are TRBV6-1 and TRBJ2-3, with a weak D call TRBD2 (6 bases). The sample consisted of memory CD4+ T cells sorted from blood. As to subset: CD45RA-negative fraction. The sequence was collected from a man aged 18-30 years in good health. The chain's CDR3 is CASIRGTSSDTQYF. Here the CDR3 DNA reads TGTGCCAGCATCCGTGGGACTTCCTCAGATACGCAGTATTTT.